Reported below is one T cell receptor (beta chain). This sample stems from a study of patients and donors after allogeneic stem cell transplantation. The length of the CDR3 is 15 residues. With 6 bases removed from V and 4 bases from J, the gap between germline ends came to 16 bases. One entry per CDR3 protein results from TCRdb running MiXCR on the RT-PCR reads. There are 90,000 to 130,000 distinct CDR3 sequences in the sample; approximately 35% occur only once, and roughly 30% lies in the top ten. The receptor was derived from a human donor who was either an allogeneic HSCT recipient or a stem cell or donor lymphocyte infusion donor (not recorded which). It is not recorded whose cells these are; they may come from a transplant donor. Material for sequencing was blood, either unsorted or a sorted T cell fraction (not recorded which). The chain carries TRBV12-3 or TRBV12-4 and TRBJ1-5; D is possibly TRBD1 (6 bases). The CDR3 spells CASRTDSLFNQPQHF. CDR3 in DNA: TGTGCCAGCAGAACGGACAGTCTTTTTAATCAGCCCCAGCATTTT.